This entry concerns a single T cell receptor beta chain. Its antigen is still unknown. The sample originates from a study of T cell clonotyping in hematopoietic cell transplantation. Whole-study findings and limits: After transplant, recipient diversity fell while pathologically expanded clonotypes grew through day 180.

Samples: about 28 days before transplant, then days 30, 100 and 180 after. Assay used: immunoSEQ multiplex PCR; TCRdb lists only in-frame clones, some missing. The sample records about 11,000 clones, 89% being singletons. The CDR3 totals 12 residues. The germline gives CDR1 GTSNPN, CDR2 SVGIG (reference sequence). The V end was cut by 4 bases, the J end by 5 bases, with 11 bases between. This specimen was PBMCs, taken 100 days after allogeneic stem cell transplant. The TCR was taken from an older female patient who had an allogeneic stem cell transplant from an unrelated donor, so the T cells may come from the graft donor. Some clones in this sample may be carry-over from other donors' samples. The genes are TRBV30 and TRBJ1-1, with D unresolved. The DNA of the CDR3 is TGTGCCTGGAAACCGTACGGGACTGAAGCTTTCTTT. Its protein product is CAWKPYGTEAFF.